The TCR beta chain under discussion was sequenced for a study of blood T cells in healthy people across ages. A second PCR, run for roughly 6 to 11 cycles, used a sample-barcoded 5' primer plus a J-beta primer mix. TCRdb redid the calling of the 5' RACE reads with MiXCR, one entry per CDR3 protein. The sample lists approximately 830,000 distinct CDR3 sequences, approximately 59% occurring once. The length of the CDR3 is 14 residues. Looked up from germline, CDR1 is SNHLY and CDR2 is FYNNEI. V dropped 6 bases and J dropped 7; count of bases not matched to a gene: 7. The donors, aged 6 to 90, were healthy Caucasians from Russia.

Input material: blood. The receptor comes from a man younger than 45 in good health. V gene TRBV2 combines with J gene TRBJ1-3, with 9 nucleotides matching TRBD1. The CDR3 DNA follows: TGTGCCAGCAGGTTACAGGGGGCGGTGAACACCATATATTTT. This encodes CASRLQGAVNTIYF.